These 21 T cell receptor beta chains were sequenced from one sample in a study of cytomegalovirus exposure and HLA in healthy donors. Generated by immunoSEQ multiplex PCR, the TCRdb table keeps only in-frame clones and is missing some. Among 100,000 to 150,000 clones, approximately 89% were seen once, and the ten largest hold over 3%. Sample: PBMCs. The receptors come from a man aged 25 to 40 in good health and CMV-seronegative.

The chain carries TRBV18 and TRBJ2-5, with a tentative D call TRBD2 (7 bases). Germline-derived CDR1 and CDR2 are KGHSH and LQKENI. V dropped 6 bases and J dropped 4 bases, with 15 bases sitting between them. This CDR3 is 14 amino acids long. The CDR3 DNA sequence: TGTGCCAGCTCCCCCACGCGGGGGCGAGAGACCCAGTACTTC. It is translated as CASSPTRGRETQYF.

The chain combines TRBV19 with TRBJ2-7; D may be TRBD1 (6 bases). V lost 6 bases to trimming and J lost 0 bases, with 12 bases between them. CDR1 and CDR2 from the germline V gene are LNHDA and SQIVND (reference sequence). The CDR3 is made up of 14 amino acids. The CDR3 DNA follows: TGTGCCAGTAGGGGCCAGGGGACCTCCTACGAGCAGTACTTC. Translated: CASRGQGTSYEQYF.

The chain employs TRBV4-1 and TRBJ1-1; D perhaps matches TRBD1 (6 bases). This CDR3 has 14 residues. Trimming left V 5 bases short and J 0 bases short, with 10 bases between. Germline V gene sequence: CDR1 MGHRA, CDR2 YSYEKL. DNA for the CDR3: TGCGCCAGCAGCTCACAGGGACTGAACACTGAAGCTTTCTTT. This gives the protein CASSSQGLNTEAFF.

The V call is TRBV6-5, the J call TRBJ1-6, with no clear D. The CDR3 consists of 13 residues. The V end lost 2 bases, the J end lost 8 bases, and 7 bases lay between the germline ends. Germline CDR1 is MNHEY and CDR2 is SVGAGI. The CDR3 here is CASSYDNHSPLHF. The DNA of the CDR3 is TGTGCCAGCAGTTACGACAACCATTCACCCCTCCACTTT.

This chain links TRBV4-1 with TRBJ1-5; the D gene is possibly TRBD1 (5 bases). Germline V CDR1 and CDR2: MGHRA, YSYEKL. Trimming removed 4 bases at V and 7 bases at J, with 17 bases between. This CDR3 comprises 15 residues. The CDR3 sequence: CASSPGGGAGQPQHF. The CDR3 DNA sequence: TGCGCCAGCAGCCCGGGAGGCGGGGCGGGCCAGCCCCAGCATTTT.

The CDR3 bases are TGTGCCAGCAGGGGACAGGTAGGCTATCAGCCCCAGCATTTT. Protein sequence: CASRGQVGYQPQHF. J is TRBJ1-5 and V is TRBV6-1, with 8 bases that match TRBD1. Germline assignment: CDR1 MNHNS and CDR2 SASEGT. This CDR3 has 14 amino acids. The V gene end was trimmed by 6 bases and the J gene end by 5 bases; junction bases not matched to a gene: 6.

The V gene is TRBV28, the J gene TRBJ1-1, with TRBD1 matching over 7 bases. CDR1 and CDR2 from the germline V gene are MDHEN and SYDVKM. The V gene end was trimmed by 4 bases and the J gene end by 5 bases; junction bases not matched to a gene: 10. The CDR3 runs to 15 residues. The chain's CDR3 is CASSSMTGRRTEAFF. Written as DNA, the CDR3 is TGTGCCAGCAGTTCCATGACAGGGAGAAGAACTGAAGCTTTCTTT.

V gene TRBV19 combines with J gene TRBJ2-7; D may be TRBD1 (5 bases). The CDR3 is made up of 16 amino acids. Per germline, CDR1 LNHDA and CDR2 SQIVND (reference sequence). V lost 7 bases and J 3 bases, leaving 22 bases between the germline ends. CDR3 region: CASMGPSGRADYEQYF. The CDR3 coding sequence is TGTGCCAGTATGGGGCCGTCGGGTCGAGCAGACTACGAGCAGTACTTC.

This clone was observed a few times. As DNA, the CDR3 is TGTGCCAGCAGAGCGGGACTAGCCATCTACGAGCAGTACTTC. Protein sequence: CASRAGLAIYEQYF. V and J are TRBV2 and TRBJ2-7, with 9 positions matching TRBD2. After removal of 6 bases from V and 3 bases from J, the junction contained 6 bases not matched to a gene. The length of the CDR3 is 14 residues. The germline V gene encodes CDR1 SNHLY and CDR2 FYNNEI.

The rearrangement links TRBV5-8 to TRBJ2-1; 7 nucleotides match TRBD1. The V gene end was trimmed by 0 bases and the J gene end by 4 bases; junction bases not matched to a gene: 4. CDR1 is SGHTS and CDR2 is YDEGEE in the germline V gene. The CDR3 spans 15 residues. CDR3 bases: TGTGCCAGCAGCTTGGGAGGGGGCGAGTACAATGAGCAGTTCTTC. Amino acid sequence: CASSLGGGEYNEQFF. Full variable domain (remainder filled in from reference TRBV5-8 and TRBJ2-1): EAGVTQSPTHLIKTRGQQATLRCSPISGHTSVYWYQQALGLGLQFLLWYDEGEERNRGNFPPRFSGRQFPNYSSELNVNALELEDSALYLCASSLGGGEYNEQFFGPGTRLTVL.

This chain joins TRBV4-3 and TRBJ2-1; D perhaps matches TRBD1 (5 bases). Trimming cost V 0 bases and J 3 bases, with 15 bases left between them. Germline CDR1 is LGHNA and CDR2 is YSLEER. The length of the CDR3 is 17 residues. CDR3 DNA: TGCGCCAGCAGCCAAGATCTGGCAGGGCTCCGCTACAATGAGCAGTTCTTC. Its protein is CASSQDLAGLRYNEQFF.

The gene calls are TRBV6-6 and TRBJ2-5, with D possibly matching TRBD1 (6 bases). Germline values: CDR1 MNHNY, CDR2 SVGAGI (reference sequence). V shed 7 bases and J shed 2 bases, with 11 bases lying between them. There are 13 residues in the CDR3. The CDR3 is CASIPDRQETQYF. The CDR3, as DNA: TGTGCCAGCATTCCCGACAGGCAAGAGACCCAGTACTTC.

This clone occurred once. An end of the junction does not agree with germline; a read error may underlie this. The rearrangement joins TRBV6-5 to TRBJ2-4, with 15 bases that match TRBD2. Germline CDR1 reads MNHEY; CDR2 reads SVGAGI. The CDR3 contains 13 residues. CDR3 coding DNA: TGTGCCAGCAGTCCCGGACTAGCGGGGGGGCGAAACTTC. Encoded protein: CASSPGLAGGRNF.

The chain uses TRBV7-2 and TRBJ2-5; D might be TRBD1 (6 bases). The germline gives CDR1 SGHTA, CDR2 FQGNSA. The CDR3 extends over 16 amino acids. The V end lost 1 base, the J end lost 5 bases, and 17 bases lay between the germline ends. The CDR3 coding sequence is TGTGCCAGCAGCTTAGTGGTGGGAAGGGGGAGCGAGACCCAGTACTTC. Encoded protein: CASSLVVGRGSETQYF.

The J gene is TRBJ2-2, the V gene TRBV11-2; 9 positions agree with TRBD1. The CDR3 totals 14 residues. J was trimmed by 4 bases and V by 7 bases; bases with no gene match: 4. Per germline, CDR1 SGHAT and CDR2 FQNNGV. The CDR3 DNA is TGTGCCAGCAACTACAGGGGGCCCACCGGGGAGCTGTTTTTT. It yields the protein CASNYRGPTGELFF. The full variable domain, rest sourced from reference TRBV11-2 and TRBJ2-2, is EAGVAQSPRYKIIEKRQSVAFWCNPISGHATLYWYQQILGQGPKLLIQFQNNGVVDDSQLPKDRFSAERLKGVDSTLKIQPAKLEDSAVYLCASNYRGPTGELFFGEGSRLTVL.

The gene calls are TRBV4-3 and TRBJ2-3; 9 bases match TRBD1. CDR1 and CDR2 (germline): LGHNA, YSLEER. The J segment lost 6 bases and the V segment lost 3 bases, leaving 16 bases of the junction unmatched. This CDR3 is built from 18 residues. CDR3 amino acids: CASSQESTGTGPIDTQYF. CDR3 bases: TGCGCCAGCAGCCAGGAGAGCACCGGGACAGGGCCGATCGATACGCAGTATTTT.

V is TRBV6-6 and J is TRBJ2-1; possibly TRBD1 for D (6 bases). CDR3 length: 15 residues. Germline V lookup: CDR1 MNHNY, CDR2 SVGAGI (reference sequence). Trimming removed 5 bases from V and 2 bases from J, with 13 bases in between. CDR3: CASSSDRPAYNEQFF. The CDR3, as DNA: TGTGCCAGCAGTAGCGACAGGCCTGCCTACAATGAGCAGTTCTTC.

The CDR3 sequence is CASSGGTSGVLKEETQYF. As DNA, the CDR3 is TGTGCCAGCAGCGGAGGGACTAGCGGGGTTCTTAAAGAAGAGACCCAGTACTTC. The chain employs TRBV9 and TRBJ2-5; 13 bases line up with TRBD2. The length of the CDR3 is 18 residues. Trimming at V came to 3 bases and at J to 3 bases, leaving 11 bases not matched to a gene. In germline, CDR1 is SGDLS, CDR2 YYNGEE. Supplemented by reference TRBV9 and TRBJ2-5, the full variable domain reads DSGVTQTPKHLITATGQRVTLRCSPRSGDLSVYWYQQSLDQGLQFLIQYYNGEERAKGNILERFSAQQFPDLHSELNLSSLELGDSALYFCASSGGTSGVLKEETQYFGPGTRLLVL.

This chain uses TRBV2 with TRBJ1-5; D is undetermined. Trimming removed 2 bases at V and 6 bases at J, with 5 bases between. The CDR3 is 12 residues long. The germline V gene encodes CDR1 SNHLY and CDR2 FYNNEI. Here the CDR3 reads CASSESGQPQHF. As DNA, the CDR3 is TGTGCCAGCAGTGAATCGGGTCAGCCCCAGCATTTT.

This chain uses TRBV27 with TRBJ1-5, with D possibly matching TRBD1 (6 bases). The CDR3 totals 15 residues. Germline values: CDR1 MNHEY, CDR2 SMNVEV (reference sequence). V lost 7 bases and J 9 bases, leaving 22 bases between the germline ends. For the CDR3, the DNA is TGTGCCAGCACAGCCCTCGCAGGGGTCCATGGGCCCCAGCATTTT. Translation: CASTALAGVHGPQHF.

The chain's CDR3 is CASSQYNSGYGYTF. The DNA for the CDR3 is TGCGCCAGCAGCCAATACAACAGTGGATATGGCTACACCTTC. This sequence joins TRBV4-3 and TRBJ1-2; no clear D gene. The germline V gene encodes CDR1 LGHNA and CDR2 YSLEER. Between the trimmed V and J ends, which lost 2 bases and 5 bases, there was a span of 12 bases. There are 14 residues in the CDR3.